This TCR beta chain was identified in a study of blood T cell repertoires in COVID-19. Study summary: Sites in the United States, Italy and Spain provided acute and convalescent COVID-19 samples.

The table came from immunoSEQ multiplex PCR; TCRdb's copy has only in-frame clones and leaves some out. The profile shows fewer than 80,000 clones, roughly 80% of them singletons. The CDR3 loop spans 13 amino acids. Germline V gene sequence: CDR1 SGHNT, CDR2 YYREEE (reference sequence). With 4 bases removed from V and 0 bases from J, the gap between germline ends came to 7 bases. This clonotype was obtained from a woman of 80 years or more with acute or convalescent COVID-19. Sequencing input: peripheral blood. The chain carries TRBV5-4 and TRBJ1-2; D unclear. The CDR3 sequence is CASSVQTNYGYTF. CDR3 nucleotides: TGTGCCAGCAGCGTACAGACTAACTATGGCTACACCTTC.